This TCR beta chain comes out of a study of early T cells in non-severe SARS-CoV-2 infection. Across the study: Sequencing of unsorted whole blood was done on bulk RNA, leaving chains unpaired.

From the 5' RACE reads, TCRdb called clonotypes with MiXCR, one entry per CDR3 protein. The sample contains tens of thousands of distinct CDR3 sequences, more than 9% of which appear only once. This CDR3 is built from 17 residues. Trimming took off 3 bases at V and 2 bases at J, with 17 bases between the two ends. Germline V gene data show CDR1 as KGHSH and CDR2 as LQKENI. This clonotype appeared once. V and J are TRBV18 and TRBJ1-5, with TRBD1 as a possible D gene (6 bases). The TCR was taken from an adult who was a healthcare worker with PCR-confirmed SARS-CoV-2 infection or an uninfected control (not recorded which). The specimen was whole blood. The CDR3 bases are TGTGCCAGCTCACCCGGGACAAGGGCGTACGGCAATCAGCCCCAGCATTTT. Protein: CASSPGTRAYGNQPQHF.